This T cell receptor beta chain emerged from a study of CD8 T cells in ankylosing spondylitis. Findings and limits, study-wide: Ankylosing spondylitis blood appeared to be characterized by a TCR beta motif of eight highly homologous variants. Clones linked to disease, bearing a CD8+ phenotype, were relatively rare in peripheral blood. In ankylosing spondylitis patients, matched synovial fluid reportedly showed significant enrichment of disease-linked clones.

V lost 5 bases and J lost 3, with 11 bases in between. The CDR3 runs to 14 residues. CDR1 and CDR2 from the germline V gene are MNHEY and SVGEGT. Researchers built TCR beta libraries using quantitative 5'-RACE with molecular barcodes. Each CDR3 protein is one row after TCRdb ran MiXCR on the 5' RACE reads. The sample records 100,000 or so distinct CDR3 sequences, more than 8.5% being singletons. In this sample, this clonotype turned up many times. Its antigen is currently unknown. This clonotype was obtained from a male donor with ankylosing spondylitis. Sequenced input: blood, either unsorted or a sorted T cell fraction (not recorded which). V and J are TRBV6-2 or TRBV6-3 and TRBJ2-1, with TRBD1 as a possible D gene (6 bases). CDR3 protein: CASSPGDIYNEQFF. CDR3 sequence (DNA): TGTGCCAGCAGTCCAGGGGATATCTACAATGAGCAGTTCTTC.